One and the same sample provided the 28 T cell receptor beta chains below, sequenced in a study of control samples from healthy donors and cancer patients. Assay used: immunoSEQ multiplex PCR; TCRdb lists only in-frame clones, some missing. The sample yields about 34,000 clones, about 86% seen once. Sample: PBMCs. The receptors were sampled from a woman aged 40 to 55 with lung cancer.

The CDR3 protein is CASSLVAPNTDTQYF. CDR3 nucleotides: TGCGCCAGCAGCTTGGTGGCGCCAAACACAGATACGCAGTATTTT. The genes are TRBV5-1 and TRBJ2-3; unclear D gene. CDR1 is SGHRS and CDR2 is YFSETQ in the germline V gene. CDR3 length: 15 residues. V was shortened by 0 bases and J by 2 bases, with 10 bases between the two germline ends.

This clone was detected a few times. This sample also contains other DNA sequences that code for the same CDR3. This sequence joins TRBV7-2 and TRBJ1-1; 7 bases agree with TRBD1. The CDR3 loop spans 15 amino acids. Germline-derived CDR1 and CDR2 are SGHTA and FQGNSA. V lost 0 bases and J lost 2; bases outside the gene matches: 3. As DNA, the CDR3 is TGTGCCAGCAGCTTAGCGGGAGGGGGCAACACTGAAGCTTTCTTT. Encoded protein: CASSLAGGGNTEAFF. The variable domain in full, completed from reference TRBV7-2 and TRBJ1-1, reads GAGVSQSPSNKVTEKGKDVELRCDPISGHTALYWYRQSLGQGLEFLIYFQGNSAPDKSGLPSDRFSAERTGGSVSTLTIQRTQQEDSAVYLCASSLAGGGNTEAFFGQGTRLTVV.

The chain recombines TRBV28 with TRBJ2-3, with D unresolved. CDR3 size: 10 residues. CDR1 and CDR2 (germline): MDHEN, SYDVKM. The V end lost 10 bases, the J end lost 4 bases, and 6 bases lay between the germline ends. The CDR3 DNA is TGTGCCACCCTATCAGATACGCAGTATTTT. Protein: CATLSDTQYF.

This clone has a single count. The chain recombines TRBV24-1 with TRBJ2-2; TRBD1 aligns across 8 bases. The CDR3 loop spans 15 amino acids. Germline V CDR1 and CDR2: KGHDR, SFDVKD. V was pared by 3 bases and J by 3 bases, with 2 bases of the junction left unmatched. This chain's CDR3 is CATSDLDRDTGELFF. As DNA, the CDR3 is TGTGCCACCAGTGATCTGGACAGGGACACCGGGGAGCTGTTTTTT.

The CDR3 reads CASSLTGTVDSPLHF. Written as DNA, the CDR3 is TGTGCCAGCAGTTTAACCGGGACAGTGGATTCACCCCTCCACTTT. The J gene is TRBJ1-6, the V gene TRBV28, with 7 bases fitting TRBD1. The CDR3 consists of 15 residues. Germline assignment: CDR1 MDHEN and CDR2 SYDVKM. The V segment lost 2 bases and the J segment 8 bases; nucleotides outside the gene matches: 6.

This sequence joins TRBV5-4 and TRBJ2-3; 14 nucleotides line up with TRBD2. V dropped 4 bases and J dropped 2; count of bases not matched to a gene: 6. The CDR3 sequence is 17 residues long. Germline values: CDR1 SGHNT, CDR2 YYREEE (reference sequence). CDR3 region: CASSQGTSGGYTDTQYF. In DNA form, the CDR3 reads TGTGCCAGCAGCCAGGGGACTAGCGGGGGATACACAGATACGCAGTATTTT. Full variable domain (remainder filled in from reference TRBV5-4 and TRBJ2-3): ETGVTQSPTHLIKTRGQQVTLRCSSQSGHNTVSWYQQALGQGPQFIFQYYREEENGRGNFPPRFSGLQFPNYSSELNVNALELDDSALYLCASSQGTSGGYTDTQYFGPGTRLTVL.

This clone was detected once. The gene calls are TRBV14 and TRBJ2-7, with D tentatively TRBD1 (5 bases). Germline CDR1 and CDR2: SGHDN and FVKESK. Trimming pared 1 base from V and 2 bases from J, leaving 9 bases between. The CDR3 is made up of 14 amino acids. The CDR3, as DNA: TGTGCCAGCAGCCAAGCACTGGACACCTACGAGCAGTACTTC. As protein: CASSQALDTYEQYF.

This clone came up a few times. V gene TRBV2 combines with J gene TRBJ1-2; D might be TRBD1 (5 bases). Germline V gene lookup returns CDR1 SNHLY and CDR2 FYNNEI. The CDR3 totals 14 residues. V lost 2 bases and J 3 bases, leaving 10 bases between the germline ends. CDR3 residues: CASSESDTDYGYTF. The CDR3 coding sequence is TGTGCCAGCAGTGAATCGGACACGGACTATGGCTACACCTTC. The entire variable domain, with the rest obtained from reference TRBV2 and TRBJ1-2, is as follows: EPEVTQTPSHQVTQMGQEVILRCVPISNHLYFYWYRQILGQKVEFLVSFYNNEISEKSEIFDDQFSVERPDGSNFTLKIRSTKLEDSAMYFCASSESDTDYGYTFGSGTRLTVV.

This chain connects TRBV7-2 to TRBJ1-5; the D gene is possibly TRBD1 (6 bases). The CDR3 extends over 15 amino acids. V dropped 5 bases and J dropped 5 bases, with 16 bases sitting between them. Germline CDR1 reads SGHTA; CDR2 reads FQGNSA. CDR3 in amino acids: CASSPAAGADQPQHF. The DNA for the CDR3 is TGTGCCAGCAGCCCAGCAGCAGGGGCGGATCAGCCCCAGCATTTT.

This clone came up once. This sequence joins TRBV2 and TRBJ2-7; 9 bases fit TRBD2. After removal of 5 bases from V and 0 bases from J, the junction contained 5 bases not matched to a gene. The CDR3 has 15 amino acids. CDR1 is SNHLY, CDR2 FYNNEI, per germline. The CDR3 loop reads CASSRTSVSSYEQYF. In DNA form, the CDR3 reads TGTGCCAGCAGTCGGACTAGCGTGAGCTCCTACGAGCAGTACTTC.

This sequence joins TRBV3-1 (or the pseudogene TRBV3-2) and TRBJ1-1; TRBD1 matches at 7 bases. V was clipped by 4 bases and J by 2 bases; unmatched bases: 4. CDR1 LGHDT and CDR2 YNNKEL come from the germline V gene (reference sequence). The length of the CDR3 is 14 residues. The CDR3 nucleotides are TGTGCCAGCAGCCCCCGGGACAGAAACACTGAAGCTTTCTTT. It encodes CASSPRDRNTEAFF.

This clone was detected a few times. V is TRBV2 and J is TRBJ1-2, with TRBD1 matching over 9 bases. Trimming removed 7 bases from V and 13 bases from J; junction bases left unmatched: 25. CDR3 length equals 17 residues. Per germline, CDR1 SNHLY and CDR2 FYNNEI. As DNA, the CDR3 is TGTGCCAGCATTAACGGGAGCCCGGGACAGGGACTTAGAAAAGGCACCTTC. This codes for CASINGSPGQGLRKGTF.

This chain's CDR3 is CASSQERRSGGIDEQFF. CDR3 in DNA: TGTGCCAGCAGCCAAGAGAGGAGAAGCGGGGGGATCGATGAGCAGTTCTTC. The chain links TRBV4-2 to TRBJ2-1; 9 nucleotides align to TRBD2. This CDR3 comprises 17 residues. The V segment lost 0 bases and the J segment 8 bases; nucleotides outside the gene matches: 11. Germline CDR1 is LGHNA and CDR2 is YNFKEQ.

This chain uses TRBV4-3 with TRBJ1-2; 7 bases map to TRBD1. CDR1 is LGHNA and CDR2 is YSLEER in the germline V gene. The CDR3 covers 17 residues. The trim removed 1 base at V and 2 bases at J, leaving 10 bases unmatched. In DNA form, the CDR3 reads TGCGCCAGCAGCCAAGGGTCCCCGGGACAGCTGAACTATGGCTACACCTTC. The encoded protein is CASSQGSPGQLNYGYTF.

V usage is TRBV27 and J usage is TRBJ1-2, with TRBD1 matching 7 bases. Per germline, CDR1 MNHEY and CDR2 SMNVEV (reference sequence). Germline trimming cut 2 bases from V and 8 bases from J; bases unmatched to any gene: 5. The length of the CDR3 is 13 residues. The CDR3 loop is CASSLTQGWGYTF. CDR3 in DNA: TGTGCCAGCAGTTTAACACAGGGGTGGGGCTACACCTTC.

The gene calls are TRBV10-2 and TRBJ2-1; TRBD2 agrees at 13 bases. CDR3 length: 18 amino acids. Germline V gene lookup returns CDR1 WSHSY and CDR2 SAAADI. Trimming cost V 2 bases and J 6 bases; bases outside gene matches: 10. Written as DNA, the CDR3 is TGCGCCAGCAGTGAGACTAGCGGGGGGGACGAAGTCCTCAATGAGCAGTTCTTC. It is translated as CASSETSGGDEVLNEQFF.

The CDR3: CASSPRTGGLDEQFF. In nucleotides, the CDR3 is TGTGCCAGCAGCCCCCGGACAGGGGGCTTGGATGAGCAGTTCTTC. The V gene is TRBV7-9, the J gene TRBJ2-1; TRBD1 matches 11 bases. This CDR3 comprises 15 residues. Germline V gives CDR1 SEHNR, CDR2 FQNEAQ (reference sequence). The V and J ends lost 5 bases and 8 bases, in that order; junction bases with no gene match: 8.

Concerning this clone itself: A read error may produce the germline difference seen at one junction end. V and J are TRBV28 and TRBJ1-2; D unclear. CDR3 length equals 12 residues. CDR1 and CDR2 (germline): MDHEN, SYDVKM. The CDR3 loop is CACSAEFYGYTF. Here the CDR3 DNA reads TGTGCCTGCAGCGCGGAATTCTATGGCTACACCTTC.

The chain couples TRBV24-1 to TRBJ1-2; D may be TRBD1 (5 bases). The CDR3 runs 13 residues. Germline-derived CDR1 and CDR2 are KGHDR and SFDVKD. V was cut by 7 bases and J by 4 bases, with 12 bases left in between. Written as DNA, the CDR3 is TGTGCCACCAGGGACAACCAGCCCTATGGCTACACCTTC. Protein: CATRDNQPYGYTF.

The sample holds a few counts of this clone. V gene TRBV5-1 combines with J gene TRBJ2-2, with D possibly called TRBD1 or TRBD2 (5 bases each). The ends were cut back, 4 bases at V and 5 bases at J, with 15 bases in the middle. CDR3 length: 15 amino acids. Per the germline V gene, CDR1 is SGHRS and CDR2 is YFSETQ. This CDR3 reads CASSPGTLGTGELFF. For the CDR3, the DNA is TGCGCCAGCAGCCCCGGGACCCTAGGGACCGGGGAGCTGTTTTTT.

The chain carries TRBV6-5 and TRBJ1-5; D perhaps matches TRBD1 (5 bases). Germline V gene lookup returns CDR1 MNHEY and CDR2 SVGAGI. CDR3 size: 14 residues. With 0 bases removed from V and 7 bases from J, the gap between germline ends came to 10 bases. The CDR3 region has the DNA TGTGCCAGCAGTTACTCCTTGGGACGACAGCCCCAGCATTTT. Protein sequence: CASSYSLGRQPQHF.

This clone is a singleton in its sample. The chain couples TRBV15 to TRBJ2-4; either TRBD1 or TRBD2 may fit D (5 bases each). Germline CDR1 LNHNV, CDR2 YYDKDF (reference sequence). CDR3 size: 15 residues. Trimming shortened V by 5 bases and J by 0 bases, and 11 bases separated the two germline ends. Here the CDR3 DNA reads TGTGCCACCAGCGGGGGTGGGGTAGCCAAAAACATTCAGTACTTC. It codes for CATSGGGVAKNIQYF.

This rearrangement joins TRBV18 to TRBJ2-7, with 8 positions matching TRBD1. Germline V lookup: CDR1 KGHSH, CDR2 LQKENI. J was trimmed by 0 bases and V by 5 bases; bases with no gene match: 9. The CDR3 spans 16 residues. The CDR3 here is CASSSTAGTGSYEQYF. The DNA for the CDR3 is TGTGCCAGCTCATCAACTGCAGGGACAGGCTCCTACGAGCAGTACTTC.

This chain links TRBV18 with TRBJ2-2; D call uncertain. Per the germline V gene, CDR1 is KGHSH and CDR2 is LQKENI. This CDR3 has 14 amino acids. Trimming stripped 0 bases from V and 5 bases from J, with 7 bases between. As DNA, the CDR3 is TGTGCCAGCTCACCACCAGTTTGGACCGGGGAGCTGTTTTTT. Translated, it gives CASSPPVWTGELFF.

This clone was seen only once. This chain joins TRBV10-3 and TRBJ2-6; tentative D call: TRBD1 (6 bases). The germline CDR1 and CDR2 sequences are ENHRY and SYGVKD. The CDR3 runs to 17 residues. Trimming left V 6 bases short and J 0 bases short, with 15 bases between. The CDR3 nucleotides are TGTGCCATCAGCGGACAGTTTAGAGGCTCTGGGGCCAACGTCCTGACTTTC. It codes for CAISGQFRGSGANVLTF.

This rearrangement joins TRBV30 to TRBJ2-5; a weak D match, TRBD1 (6 bases). The V end lost 0 bases, the J end lost 2 bases, and 10 bases lay between the germline ends. This CDR3 has 14 amino acids. Looked up from germline, CDR1 is GTSNPN and CDR2 is SVGIG (reference sequence). As DNA, the CDR3 is TGTGCCTGGAGTGTTTGGGGGCTACAAGAGACCCAGTACTTC. As protein: CAWSVWGLQETQYF.

The CDR3 bases are TGTGCCAGCAGAAGAAGCTCCTATAATTCACCCCTCCACTTT. Translation gives CASRRSSYNSPLHF. V gene TRBV27 combines with J gene TRBJ1-6; D uncertain. CDR1 and CDR2 (germline): MNHEY, SMNVEV (reference sequence). The CDR3 runs 14 residues. V lost 6 bases to trimming and J lost 0 bases, with 6 bases between them.

V usage is TRBV21-1 and J usage is TRBJ1-4. TRBV21-1 is a documented pseudogene. The length of the CDR3 is 17 residues. The chain's CDR3 is CASSKASSSARNEKLFF. The CDR3 DNA is TGTGCCAGCAGCAAAGCGAGTTCGAGCGCTCGAAATGAAAAACTGTTTTTT.